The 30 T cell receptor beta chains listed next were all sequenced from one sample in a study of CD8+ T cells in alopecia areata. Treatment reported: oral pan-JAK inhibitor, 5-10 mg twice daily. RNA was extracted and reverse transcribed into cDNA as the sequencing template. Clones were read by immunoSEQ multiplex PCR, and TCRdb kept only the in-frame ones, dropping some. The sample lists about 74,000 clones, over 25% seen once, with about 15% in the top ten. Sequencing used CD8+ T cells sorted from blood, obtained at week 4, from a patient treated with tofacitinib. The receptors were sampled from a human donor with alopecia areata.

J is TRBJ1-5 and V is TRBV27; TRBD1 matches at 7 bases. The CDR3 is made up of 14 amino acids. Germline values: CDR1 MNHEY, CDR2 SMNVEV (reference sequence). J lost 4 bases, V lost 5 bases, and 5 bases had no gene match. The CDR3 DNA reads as TGTGCCAGCAGTACTAGGGGGCGTAATCAGCCCCAGCATTTT. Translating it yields CASSTRGRNQPQHF.

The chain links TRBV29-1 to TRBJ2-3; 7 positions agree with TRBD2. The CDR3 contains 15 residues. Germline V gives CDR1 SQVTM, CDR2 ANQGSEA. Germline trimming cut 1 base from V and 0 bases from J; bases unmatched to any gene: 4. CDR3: CSVEGGDYSTDTQYF. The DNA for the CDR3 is TGCAGCGTTGAAGGAGGGGACTATAGCACAGATACGCAGTATTTT.

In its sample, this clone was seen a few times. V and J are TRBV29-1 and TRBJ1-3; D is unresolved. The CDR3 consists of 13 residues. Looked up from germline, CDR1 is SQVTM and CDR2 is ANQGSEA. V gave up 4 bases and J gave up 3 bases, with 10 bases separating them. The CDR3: CSVVQEFGNTIYF. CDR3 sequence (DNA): TGCAGCGTTGTTCAGGAATTTGGAAACACCATATATTTT.

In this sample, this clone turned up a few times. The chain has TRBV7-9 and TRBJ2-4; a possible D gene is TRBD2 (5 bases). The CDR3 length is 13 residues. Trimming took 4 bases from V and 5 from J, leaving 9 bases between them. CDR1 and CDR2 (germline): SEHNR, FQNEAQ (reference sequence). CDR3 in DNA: TGTGCCAGCAGCTGGGAGTCCCAAAACATTCAGTACTTC. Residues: CASSWESQNIQYF.

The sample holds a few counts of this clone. The CDR3 bases are TGCAGCGTTGGAGGGGCAAGCGGGGCCAACGTCCTGACTTTC. Translating gives CSVGGASGANVLTF. The chain recombines TRBV29-1 with TRBJ2-6, with D perhaps TRBD1 or TRBD2 (5 bases each). V shed 4 bases and J shed 4 bases, with 11 bases lying between them. The CDR3 is made up of 14 amino acids. Germline V gives CDR1 SQVTM, CDR2 ANQGSEA.

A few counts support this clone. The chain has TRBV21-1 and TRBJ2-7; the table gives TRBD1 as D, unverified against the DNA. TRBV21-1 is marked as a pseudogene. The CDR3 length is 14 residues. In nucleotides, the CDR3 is TGTGCCAGCAGCACCGGACAGGGGAGCTACGAGCAGTACTTC. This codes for CASSTGQGSYEQYF.

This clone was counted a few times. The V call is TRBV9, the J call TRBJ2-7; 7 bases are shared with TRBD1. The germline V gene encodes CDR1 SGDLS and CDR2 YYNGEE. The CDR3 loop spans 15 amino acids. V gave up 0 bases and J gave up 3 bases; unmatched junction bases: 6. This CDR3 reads CASSVGGTELYEQYF. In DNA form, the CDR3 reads TGTGCCAGCAGCGTAGGTGGGACAGAGCTCTACGAGCAGTACTTC.

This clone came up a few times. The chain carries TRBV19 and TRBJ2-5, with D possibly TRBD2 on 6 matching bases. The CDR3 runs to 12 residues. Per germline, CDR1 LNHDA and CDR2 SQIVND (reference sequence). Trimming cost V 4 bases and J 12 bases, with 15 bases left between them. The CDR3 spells CASSTPGAGEYF. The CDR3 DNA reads TGTGCCAGTAGTACCCCTGGAGCGGGCGAGTACTTC.

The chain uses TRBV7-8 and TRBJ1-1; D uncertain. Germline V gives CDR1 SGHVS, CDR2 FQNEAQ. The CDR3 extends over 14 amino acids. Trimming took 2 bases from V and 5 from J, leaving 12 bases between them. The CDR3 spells CASSLKVEGTEAFF. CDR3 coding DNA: TGTGCCAGCAGCTTAAAGGTGGAGGGAACTGAAGCTTTCTTT.

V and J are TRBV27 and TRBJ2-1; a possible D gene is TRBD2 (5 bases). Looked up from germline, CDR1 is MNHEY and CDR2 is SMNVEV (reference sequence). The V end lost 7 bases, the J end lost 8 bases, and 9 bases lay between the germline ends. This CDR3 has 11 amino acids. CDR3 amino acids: CASKVAHEQFF. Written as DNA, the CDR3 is TGTGCCAGCAAGGTAGCGCATGAGCAGTTCTTC.

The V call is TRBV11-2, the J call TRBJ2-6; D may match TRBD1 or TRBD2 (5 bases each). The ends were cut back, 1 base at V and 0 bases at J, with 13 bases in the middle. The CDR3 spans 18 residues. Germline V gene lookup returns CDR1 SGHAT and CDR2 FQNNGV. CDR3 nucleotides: TGTGCCAGCAGCTTAGGATCAGGGACCCACTCTGGGGCCAACGTCCTGACTTTC. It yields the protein CASSLGSGTHSGANVLTF.

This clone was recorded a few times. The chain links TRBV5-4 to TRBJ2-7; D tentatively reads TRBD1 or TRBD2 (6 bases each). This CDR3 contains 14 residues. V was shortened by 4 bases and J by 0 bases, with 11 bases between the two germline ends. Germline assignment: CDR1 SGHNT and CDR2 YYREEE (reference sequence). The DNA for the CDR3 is TGTGCCAGCAGCCAGGGGACTGGCTCCTACGAGCAGTACTTC. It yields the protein CASSQGTGSYEQYF. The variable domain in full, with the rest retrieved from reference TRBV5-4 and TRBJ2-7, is ETGVTQSPTHLIKTRGQQVTLRCSSQSGHNTVSWYQQALGQGPQFIFQYYREEENGRGNFPPRFSGLQFPNYSSELNVNALELDDSALYLCASSQGTGSYEQYFGPGTRLTVT.

CDR3: CASSQTGLILYGYTF. The CDR3 coding sequence is TGTGCCAGCAGCCAGACAGGGCTAATCCTCTATGGCTACACCTTC. The chain joins TRBV7-9 to TRBJ1-2, with TRBD1 identical over 7 bases. With 5 bases clipped from V and 4 bases from J, the junction kept 10 bases outside the gene matches. This CDR3 comprises 15 residues. The germline CDR1 and CDR2 sequences are SEHNR and FQNEAQ (reference sequence).

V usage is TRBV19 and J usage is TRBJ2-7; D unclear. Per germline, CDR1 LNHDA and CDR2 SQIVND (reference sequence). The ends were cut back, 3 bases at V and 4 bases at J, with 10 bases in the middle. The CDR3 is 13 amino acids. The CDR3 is CASSIGIQYEQYF. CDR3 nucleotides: TGTGCCAGTAGTATCGGCATCCAGTACGAGCAGTACTTC.

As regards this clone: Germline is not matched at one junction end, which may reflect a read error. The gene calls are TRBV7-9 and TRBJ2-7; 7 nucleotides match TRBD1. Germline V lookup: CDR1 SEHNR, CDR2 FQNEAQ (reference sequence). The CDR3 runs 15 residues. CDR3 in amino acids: CASSHPGQNSHEQYF. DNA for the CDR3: TGTGCCAGCAGCCACCCGGGACAGAACTCCCACGAGCAGTACTTC.

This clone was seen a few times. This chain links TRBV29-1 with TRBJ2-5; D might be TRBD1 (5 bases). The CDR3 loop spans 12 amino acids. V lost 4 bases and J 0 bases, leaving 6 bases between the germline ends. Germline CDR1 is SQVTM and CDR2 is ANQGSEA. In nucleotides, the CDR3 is TGCAGCGTTGGACAGTACCAAGAGACCCAGTACTTC. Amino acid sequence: CSVGQYQETQYF.

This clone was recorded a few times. In DNA form, the CDR3 reads TGTGCCTGGGGAACAGGGGGCTTCAGAAACATTCAGTACTTC. Its translation is CAWGTGGFRNIQYF. The chain carries TRBV30 and TRBJ2-4; 9 bases are a match to TRBD1. CDR1 and CDR2 from the germline V gene are GTSNPN and SVGIG (reference sequence). Unmatched junction bases numbered 8, after V lost 5 bases and J lost 6 bases. The CDR3 runs 14 residues.

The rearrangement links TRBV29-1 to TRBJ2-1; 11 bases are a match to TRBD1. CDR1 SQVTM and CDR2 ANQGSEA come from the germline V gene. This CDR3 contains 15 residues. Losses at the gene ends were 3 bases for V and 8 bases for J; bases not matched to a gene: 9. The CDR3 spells CSVDSRTGGMDEQFF. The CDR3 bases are TGCAGCGTTGATTCTCGGACAGGGGGCATGGATGAGCAGTTCTTC.

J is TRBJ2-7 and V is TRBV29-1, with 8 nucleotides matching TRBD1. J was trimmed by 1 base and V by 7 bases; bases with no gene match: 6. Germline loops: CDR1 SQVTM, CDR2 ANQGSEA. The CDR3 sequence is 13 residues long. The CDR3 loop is CSAKDRESYEQYF. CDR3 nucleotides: TGCAGCGCCAAGGACAGGGAATCCTACGAGCAGTACTTC.

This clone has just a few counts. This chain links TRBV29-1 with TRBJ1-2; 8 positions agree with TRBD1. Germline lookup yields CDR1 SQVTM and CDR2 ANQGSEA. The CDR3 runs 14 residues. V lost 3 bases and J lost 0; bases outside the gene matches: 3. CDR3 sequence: CSVDQGASNYGYTF. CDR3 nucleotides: TGCAGCGTTGATCAGGGGGCGTCTAACTATGGCTACACCTTC.

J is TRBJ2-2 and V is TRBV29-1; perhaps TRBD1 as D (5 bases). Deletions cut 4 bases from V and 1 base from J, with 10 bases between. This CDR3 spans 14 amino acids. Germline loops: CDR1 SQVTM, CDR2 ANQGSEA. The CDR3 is CSVVYTGNTGELFF. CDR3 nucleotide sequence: TGCAGCGTTGTCTATACAGGGAACACCGGGGAGCTGTTTTTT.

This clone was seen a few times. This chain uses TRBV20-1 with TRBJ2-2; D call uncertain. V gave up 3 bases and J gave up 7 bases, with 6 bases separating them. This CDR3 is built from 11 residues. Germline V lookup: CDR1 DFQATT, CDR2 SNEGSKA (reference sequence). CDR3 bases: TGCAGTGCTAGCTGGGACGGGGAGCTGTTTTTT. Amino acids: CSASWDGELFF.

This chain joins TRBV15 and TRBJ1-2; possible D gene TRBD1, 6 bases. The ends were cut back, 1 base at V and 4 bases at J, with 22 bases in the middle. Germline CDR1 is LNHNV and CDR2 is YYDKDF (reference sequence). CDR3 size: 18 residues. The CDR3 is CATSRAVLTGAAPYGYTF. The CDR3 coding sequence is TGTGCCACCAGCAGAGCCGTCCTTACGGGGGCGGCGCCCTATGGCTACACCTTC.

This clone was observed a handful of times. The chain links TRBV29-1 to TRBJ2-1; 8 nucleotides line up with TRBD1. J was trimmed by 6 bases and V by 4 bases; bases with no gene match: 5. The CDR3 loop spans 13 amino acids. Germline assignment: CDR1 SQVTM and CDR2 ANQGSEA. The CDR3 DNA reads TGCAGCGTTGTCAGGGGGCAATTCAATGAGCAGTTCTTC. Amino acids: CSVVRGQFNEQFF.

CDR3 DNA: TGCAGCGTTCTAGCGGGAGGCACAGATACGCAGTATTTT. This translates into CSVLAGGTDTQYF. The V and J genes are TRBV29-1 and TRBJ2-3; TRBD2 agrees at 10 bases. The CDR3 covers 13 residues. Germline CDR1 reads SQVTM; CDR2 reads ANQGSEA. Trimming removed 5 bases from V and 1 base from J; junction bases left unmatched: 0.

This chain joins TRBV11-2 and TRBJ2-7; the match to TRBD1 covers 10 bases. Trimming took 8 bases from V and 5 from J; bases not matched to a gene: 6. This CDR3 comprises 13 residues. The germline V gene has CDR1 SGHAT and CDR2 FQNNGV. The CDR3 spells CASRDRGFDEQYF. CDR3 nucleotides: TGTGCCAGCCGGGACAGGGGATTTGACGAGCAGTACTTC.

This CDR3 is CASSITGQGNQPQHF. The CDR3 DNA is TGTGCCAGTAGTATAACCGGACAGGGGAATCAGCCCCAGCATTTT. V is TRBV19 and J is TRBJ1-5; the match to TRBD1 covers 9 bases. The ends lost 2 bases at V and 4 bases at J; junction bases unmatched: 3. This CDR3 comprises 15 residues. Germline V lookup: CDR1 LNHDA, CDR2 SQIVND (reference sequence).

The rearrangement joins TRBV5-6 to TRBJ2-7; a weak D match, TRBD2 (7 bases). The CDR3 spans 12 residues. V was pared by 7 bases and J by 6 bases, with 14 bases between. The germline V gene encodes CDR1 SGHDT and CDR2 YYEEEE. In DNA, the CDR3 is TGTGCCAGCTACATGGGAGGGGGCGAGCAGTACTTC. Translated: CASYMGGGEQYF.

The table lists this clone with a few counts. CDR3 loop: CASSPGTGYNEQFF. The CDR3 nucleotides read TGTGCCAGCAGCCCCGGGACCGGTTACAATGAGCAGTTCTTC. The chain uses TRBV5-6 and TRBJ2-1; either TRBD1 or TRBD2 may supply D (5 bases each). The CDR3 loop spans 14 amino acids. V lost 4 bases and J 4 bases, leaving 12 bases between the germline ends. CDR1 and CDR2 from the germline V gene are SGHDT and YYEEEE.

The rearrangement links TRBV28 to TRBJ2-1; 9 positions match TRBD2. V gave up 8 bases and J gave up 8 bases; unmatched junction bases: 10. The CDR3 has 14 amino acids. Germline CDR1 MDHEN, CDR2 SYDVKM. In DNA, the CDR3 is TGTGCCAGCCGCCCTAGCGGGAATATCGATGAGCAGTTCTTC. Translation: CASRPSGNIDEQFF.